Listed below are T cell receptor beta chains from one sample, sequenced in a study of blood T cell repertoires in COVID-19. Method: immunoSEQ multiplex PCR; TCRdb's copy keeps in-frame clones and lacks some. The table has approximately 150,000 clones, roughly 80% seen once. Sequencing was done on a sample of peripheral blood. The receptors here all came from a man aged 45-60 years with active or convalescent COVID-19. CDR3s include the opening cysteine and the closing phenylalanine or tryptophan. The D gene is left open where the match is weak. Clone size is not always given. Where it is, it says once, few, many or a class for expanded clones.

clone_size	d_call	v_call	j_call	cdr3_nt	cdr3_aa
.	TRBD2	TRBV6-2/TRBV6-3	TRBJ2-1	TGTGCCAGCAGTTACCTAGCGGGAGGGCCCCGGGAGCAGTTCTTC	CASSYLAGGPREQFF
.	.	TRBV7-9	TRBJ1-4	TGTGCCAGCAGCTTAGCGATCGACAGTACTAATGAAAAACTGTTTTTT	CASSLAIDSTNEKLFF
few	TRBD2	TRBV9	TRBJ2-1	TGTGCCAGCAGCGCGGGCGGGGGGGCTACTGAGCAGTTCTTC	CASSAGGGATEQFF
few	TRBD2	TRBV24-1	TRBJ2-1	TGTGCCACCAGTGACCAGACTAGCGGGACAGGTGAGCAGTTCTTC	CATSDQTSGTGEQFF
.	TRBD2	TRBV7-9	TRBJ2-3	TGTGCCAGCAGCCCCGGGGGGGGGACCACAGATACGCAGTATTTT	CASSPGGGTTDTQYF
few	TRBD2	TRBV7-2	TRBJ2-3	TGTGCCAGCAGCTCCCTAGCGGGCACAGATACGCAGTATTTT	CASSSLAGTDTQYF
few	TRBD1	TRBV7-2	TRBJ2-7	TGTGCCAGCAGCTTATCCCCAGGGGGCTACGAGCAGTACTTC	CASSLSPGGYEQYF
.	.	TRBV29-1	TRBJ2-5	TGCAGCGTGGGAGGGGGGGCAGAGACCCAGTACTTC	CSVGGGAETQYF
.	.	TRBV21-1	TRBJ2-2	TGTGCCAGCCCTAGGGCTCTCAAACAGGGGGCGACGTACACCGGGGAGCTGTTTTTT	CASPRALKQGATYTGELFF
.	.	TRBV27	TRBJ2-7	TGTGCCAGCAGACAGGTTCTCGCCTACGAGCAGTACTTC	CASRQVLAYEQYF